This TCR beta chain was recorded in a study of blood T cell dynamics during melanoma immunotherapy. Time point noted: pre-treatment baseline. CDR1 SGHTA and CDR2 FQGNSA come from the germline V gene. The CDR3 runs to 14 residues. After removal of 4 bases from V and 3 bases from J, the junction contained 1 base not matched to a gene. Findings and limits, study-wide: Unlike progressors, later disease-control patients had W3 repertoires gaining clonality or diversity.

TCRdb's copy holds only in-frame clones and misses some; the assay was immunoSEQ multiplex PCR. The table lists around 6,600 clones, around three quarters of them singletons. This clone has only one observation. Its target is unknown. This TCR was recovered from a human donor with melanoma. The J gene is TRBJ2-3, the V gene TRBV7-2; 10 bases line up with TRBD2. Sequences were derived from blood, sampled from a patient treated with checkpoint blockade. CDR3 in DNA: TGTGCCAGCAGCTGGGGACTAGCGACAGATACGCAGTATTTT. Its protein product is CASSWGLATDTQYF.